Listed below are T cell receptor beta chains from one sample, sequenced in a study of T cell changes during pregnancy in multiple sclerosis. Libraries were prepared by immunoSEQ multiplex PCR; TCRdb keeps only in-frame clonotypes and omits some of them. The sample consists of 70,000 or so clones, around 90% of them appearing once. The specimen was CD4+ T cells from peripheral blood mononuclear cells, collected after pregnancy. The source is a female donor with multiple sclerosis, enrolled in a pregnancy study. CDR3s include the opening cysteine and the closing phenylalanine or tryptophan. The order of the fields is J gene, CDR3 length, D gene, V gene, clone size, CDR3 DNA, CDR3 protein. D genes are given only for firm matches. Size values are once, few and many counts, or a class for expanded clones, and some rows have none.

j_call: TRBJ2-7; cdr3_length: 16; d_call: NA; v_call: TRBV28; clone_size: NA; cdr3_nt: TGTGCCAGCAGTTTATCCCCAGGCAGGGGTCCCTACGAGCAGTACTTC; cdr3_aa: CASSLSPGRGPYEQYF
j_call: TRBJ2-3; cdr3_length: 14; d_call: NA; v_call: TRBV5-1; clone_size: few; cdr3_nt: TGCGCCAGCAGCTTCACTTCTAGCACAGATACGCAGTATTTT; cdr3_aa: CASSFTSSTDTQYF
j_call: TRBJ2-5; cdr3_length: 15; d_call: NA; v_call: TRBV10-3; clone_size: once; cdr3_nt: TGTGCCATCAGTTCCAAGCGGGGCCAGGGGGAGACCCAGTACTTC; cdr3_aa: CAISSKRGQGETQYF
j_call: TRBJ2-7; cdr3_length: 14; d_call: NA; v_call: TRBV5-1; clone_size: NA; cdr3_nt: TGCGCCAGCAGCTTGACAGGAAGCTCCTACGAGCAGTACTTC; cdr3_aa: CASSLTGSSYEQYF
j_call: TRBJ2-7; cdr3_length: 12; d_call: NA; v_call: TRBV18; clone_size: NA; cdr3_nt: TGTGCCAGCTCACCGTCGCGGGACGAGCAGTACTTC; cdr3_aa: CASSPSRDEQYF
j_call: TRBJ2-7; cdr3_length: 14; d_call: NA; v_call: TRBV28; clone_size: NA; cdr3_nt: TGTGCCAGCAGTTTAAGGGACTCCTTCTACGAGCAGTACTTC; cdr3_aa: CASSLRDSFYEQYF
j_call: TRBJ2-5; cdr3_length: 17; d_call: TRBD1; v_call: TRBV30; clone_size: NA; cdr3_nt: TGTGCCTGGAGGAAGATCCCTATGAGGACAGGGAAAGAGACCCAGTACTTC; cdr3_aa: CAWRKIPMRTGKETQYF
j_call: TRBJ1-4; cdr3_length: 14; d_call: TRBD1; v_call: TRBV27; clone_size: NA; cdr3_nt: TGTGCCAGCAGCCCGGGACAGGGCCGTGAAAAACTGTTTTTT; cdr3_aa: CASSPGQGREKLFF
j_call: TRBJ1-5; cdr3_length: 14; d_call: TRBD1; v_call: TRBV5-6; clone_size: NA; cdr3_nt: TGTGCCAGCAGCTTCGGAAGACAGGGACAGCCCCAGCATTTT; cdr3_aa: CASSFGRQGQPQHF
j_call: TRBJ1-1; cdr3_length: 15; d_call: NA; v_call: TRBV6-5; clone_size: NA; cdr3_nt: TGTGCCAGCACCAGAGGGGGACCTCTGAACACTGAAGCTTTCTTT; cdr3_aa: CASTRGGPLNTEAFF
j_call: TRBJ2-7; cdr3_length: 14; d_call: NA; v_call: TRBV5-1; clone_size: NA; cdr3_nt: TGCGCCAGCAGCGTGCGGGGGACAGGCTACGAGCAGTACTTC; cdr3_aa: CASSVRGTGYEQYF
j_call: TRBJ1-3; cdr3_length: 15; d_call: NA; v_call: TRBV2; clone_size: NA; cdr3_nt: TGTGCCAGCAGTGTACTGGACACCTCTGGAAACACCATATATTTT; cdr3_aa: CASSVLDTSGNTIYF
j_call: TRBJ2-2; cdr3_length: 14; d_call: TRBD2; v_call: TRBV18; clone_size: NA; cdr3_nt: TGTGCCAGCTCCCCCAGCGGGGGCACCGGGGAGCTGTTTTTT; cdr3_aa: CASSPSGGTGELFF
j_call: TRBJ2-5; cdr3_length: 13; d_call: NA; v_call: TRBV28; clone_size: NA; cdr3_nt: TGTGCCAGCAGGCCTGACACCCAAGAGACCCAGTACTTC; cdr3_aa: CASRPDTQETQYF
j_call: TRBJ1-4; cdr3_length: 17; d_call: NA; v_call: TRBV27; clone_size: NA; cdr3_nt: TGTGCCAGCAGGGGGGGGGCCGGGGCGCCGAGTTATGAAAAACTGTTTTTT; cdr3_aa: CASRGGAGAPSYEKLFF
j_call: TRBJ2-7; cdr3_length: 15; d_call: NA; v_call: TRBV7-3; clone_size: NA; cdr3_nt: TGTGCCAGCAGCTTAGCGGCAGGGACTCTCTACGAGCAGTACTTC; cdr3_aa: CASSLAAGTLYEQYF
j_call: TRBJ2-7; cdr3_length: 15; d_call: TRBD1; v_call: TRBV10-3; clone_size: NA; cdr3_nt: TGTGCCATCAGTGGATCAGACAGGGAGATCGACGAGCAGTACTTC; cdr3_aa: CAISGSDREIDEQYF